This is a list of T cell receptor beta chains from one sample in a study of T-cell reconstitution after alpha-beta-depleted transplantation in children. TCRdb passed the PCR reads through MiXCR, listing each CDR3 protein once. This sample has some 300,000 distinct CDR3 sequences, with 10% found just once. This specimen was PBMCs, taken before TCRalphabeta/CD19-depleted stem cell transplant. These receptors were collected from a boy younger than two with acute myeloid leukemia, due to receive a stem cell transplant. Both conserved end residues are part of each CDR3. The D gene is left open where the match is weak. The size field is filled for only some rows; it gives once, few, many or a size class.

j_call v_call clone_size d_call cdr3_aa cdr3_nt
TRBJ2-7 TRBV7-9 many . CASSSPPYEQYF TGTGCCAGCAGTTCCCCCCCCTACGAGCAGTACTTC
TRBJ1-2 TRBV5-4 . . CASSLGQQHYGYTF TGTGCCAGCAGCTTGGGACAGCAACACTATGGCTACACCTTC
TRBJ2-6 TRBV12-3/TRBV12-4 few . CASSLAALSGANVLTF TGTGCCAGCAGTTTAGCGGCGCTCTCTGGGGCCAACGTCCTGACTTTC
TRBJ1-2 TRBV27 . TRBD1 CASSSQPHRGREGYTF TGTGCCAGCAGTTCGCAACCTCACAGGGGGCGAGAGGGCTACACCTTC
TRBJ2-5 TRBV12-3/TRBV12-4 many . CASSPDGIQETQYF TGTGCCAGCAGCCCGGACGGAATCCAAGAGACCCAGTACTTC
TRBJ2-2 TRBV28 many TRBD1 CASLGTGDTGELFF TGTGCCAGCCTCGGGACAGGGGACACCGGGGAGCTGTTTTTT
TRBJ2-3 TRBV7-3 many . CASSLKASATDTQYF TGTGCCAGCAGCTTAAAGGCTAGCGCCACAGATACGCAGTATTTT
TRBJ2-7 TRBV30 once . CAWRGHPYEQYF TGTGCCTGGAGGGGACATCCCTACGAGCAGTACTTC
TRBJ2-7 TRBV28 many TRBD1 CASRTGTGVFEQYF TGTGCCAGCAGAACCGGGACAGGGGTCTTCGAGCAGTACTTC
TRBJ1-2 TRBV3-1 few . CASSQAHTYTF TGTGCCAGCAGCCAAGCCCACACCTACACCTTC
TRBJ2-1 TRBV28 many . CASSFSGAELTFF TGTGCCAGCAGTTTTTCAGGGGCCGAGTTAACGTTCTTC
TRBJ1-2 TRBV20-1 many . CSAEGSNYGYTF TGCAGTGCTGAGGGGTCTAACTATGGCTACACCTTC
TRBJ2-3 TRBV28 few . CASSPDLQRGTDTQYF TGTGCCAGCAGTCCGGATCTCCAAAGGGGCACAGATACGCAGTATTTT
TRBJ2-7 TRBV4-1 many . CASSQDKVRGEQYF TGCGCCAGCAGCCAAGATAAGGTGCGCGGTGAGCAGTACTTC
TRBJ1-5 TRBV3-1 . . CASSQASSFHQPQHF TGTGCCAGCAGCCAAGCGAGCAGCTTTCATCAGCCCCAGCATTTT